This entry features one T cell receptor (beta chain) sequence. This specimen belongs to a study of neoadjuvant anti-PD-1 for oral cavity cancer. At the level of the study: Patients without progression got a fourth dose around day 43.

PBMC libraries mostly used approximately 0.5 ug of input genomic DNA, with six replicates per sample. Here immunoSEQ multiplex PCR was the method, and the copy in TCRdb shows in-frame clones only, minus some. Here the sample spans roughly 14,000 clones, more than 65% being singletons. Germline-derived CDR1 and CDR2 are MNHEY and SVGAGI. V was shortened by 2 bases and J by 7 bases, with 12 bases between the two germline ends. The CDR3 totals 15 residues. The chain joins TRBV6-5 to TRBJ1-6; D is ambiguous. The TCR comes from a person between 40 and 85 years old with oral cavity squamous cell carcinoma. Sample: PBMCs, taken before nivolumab (anti-PD-1) treatment. The CDR3 DNA follows: TGTGCCAGCAGTTACGGGTTTACCAAAAATTCACCCCTCCACTTT. This gives the protein CASSYGFTKNSPLHF.